What follows describes a single T cell receptor (beta chain). The CDR3 totals 15 residues. Trimming cost V 0 bases and J 5 bases; bases outside gene matches: 3. Germline-derived CDR1 and CDR2 are SEHNR and FQNEAQ (reference sequence). This record belongs to a study of blood T cell repertoires in COVID-19. The wider study: Nucleic acid was either cDNA or gDNA, and it came from T cells, B-cell-depleted T cells, or PBMCs.

How the authors handled the data: Estimation of nucleated cell counts relied on the amplification of reference gene primers. The table came from immunoSEQ multiplex PCR; TCRdb's copy has only in-frame clones and leaves some out. V and J calls and clone size are copied from that table; D and trimming were computed from the DNA. The table records about 200,000 clones, under 90% of them present only once. Individuals aged roughly 18 to 95 years were recruited from about two dozen US areas. The V gene is TRBV7-9, the J gene TRBJ2-3; 9 bases fit TRBD1. Sequencing input: PBMCs or T cells enriched from blood (not recorded which). The sequence derives from a woman aged 45-60 years with acute COVID-19. CDR3 in amino acids: CASSLAGQGGDTQYF. The CDR3 DNA is TGTGCCAGCAGCTTAGCGGGACAGGGCGGAGATACGCAGTATTTT.